This T cell receptor beta chain is from a study of blood T cell repertoires in COVID-19. CDR1 and CDR2 from the germline V gene are MNHEY and SMNVEV (reference sequence). Deletions cut 0 bases from V and 1 base from J, with 6 bases between. This CDR3 region has 14 residues. Generated by immunoSEQ multiplex PCR, the TCRdb table keeps only in-frame clones and is missing some. The table has 250,000 to 350,000 clones, 70% to 90% seen once. The sample was peripheral blood. The J gene is TRBJ1-1, the V gene TRBV27, with no clear D. The sequence derives from a woman aged 45 to 65 who had recovered from COVID-19. CDR3 DNA sequence: TGTGCCAGCAGTTTATCATTTCGGAACACTGAAGCTTTCTTT. Translation: CASSLSFRNTEAFF.